Shown below are 21 T cell receptor beta chains from a single sample sequenced in a study of blood T cell repertoires in COVID-19. Some clones are missing from TCRdb's copy, which holds only in-frame ones; the method was immunoSEQ multiplex PCR. The sample holds approximately 290,000 clones, roughly four fifths seen once. Sequencing was carried out using peripheral blood. All receptors come from a person between 65 and 80 years old with COVID-19, enrolled during active disease.

The chain links TRBV19 to TRBJ2-1; 9 bases match TRBD1. The V gene end was trimmed by 6 bases and the J gene end by 2 bases; junction bases not matched to a gene: 2. This CDR3 region has 14 residues. Germline values: CDR1 LNHDA, CDR2 SQIVND (reference sequence). The CDR3 protein is CASRQGATYNEQFF. The CDR3 nucleotides read TGTGCCAGTAGACAGGGGGCGACCTACAATGAGCAGTTCTTC.

The chain uses TRBV29-1 and TRBJ1-4; D gene unclear. Germline V CDR1 and CDR2: SQVTM, ANQGSEA. The CDR3 is 13 residues long. Trimming pared 3 bases from V and 8 bases from J, leaving 13 bases between. CDR3 amino acids: CSVEEVTGEKLFF. Written as DNA, the CDR3 is TGCAGCGTTGAGGAAGTAACGGGGGAAAAACTGTTTTTT.

This sequence joins TRBV14 and TRBJ2-7; TRBD2 might be the D (5 bases). Trimming stripped 5 bases from V and 3 bases from J, with 11 bases between. Germline V gene lookup returns CDR1 SGHDN and CDR2 FVKESK. This CDR3 spans 13 amino acids. The CDR3: CASSSGSGYEQYF. The CDR3 DNA sequence: TGTGCCAGCAGCAGCGGTTCCGGCTACGAGCAGTACTTC. The variable domain in full, completed from reference TRBV14 and TRBJ2-7, reads EAGVTQFPSHSVIEKGQTVTLRCDPISGHDNLYWYRRVMGKEIKFLLHFVKESKQDESGMPNNRFLAERTGGTYSTLKVQPAELEDSGVYFCASSSGSGYEQYFGPGTRLTVT.

This chain joins TRBV4-3 and TRBJ1-1, with D perhaps matching TRBD1 (5 bases). The germline V and J ends were trimmed by 1 base and 8 bases, with 8 bases remaining between them. Germline V CDR1 and CDR2: LGHNA, YSLEER. The CDR3 has 12 amino acids. CDR3 sequence: CASSQGDFEAFF. The DNA of the CDR3 is TGCGCCAGCAGCCAAGGGGACTTCGAAGCTTTCTTT.

The chain joins TRBV7-9 to TRBJ2-5; unclear D gene. The CDR3 consists of 10 residues. V was pared by 8 bases and J by 5 bases, with 6 bases between. Germline lookup yields CDR1 SEHNR and CDR2 FQNEAQ (reference sequence). CDR3 residues: CASGVETQYF. CDR3 nucleotides: TGTGCCAGCGGAGTGGAGACCCAGTACTTC.

The chain recombines TRBV14 with TRBJ2-1, with D perhaps matching TRBD1 (5 bases). Trimming pared 1 base from V and 13 bases from J, leaving 20 bases between. The CDR3 totals 15 residues. Germline lookup yields CDR1 SGHDN and CDR2 FVKESK. DNA of the CDR3: TGTGCCAGCAGCCAAGGGGTGGGGCCGCCCAACGATCAGTTCTTC. This sequence encodes CASSQGVGPPNDQFF.

The J gene is TRBJ1-2, the V gene TRBV6-5, with unresolved D. CDR1 and CDR2 from the germline V gene are MNHEY and SVGAGI. This CDR3 spans 14 amino acids. The germline V and J ends were trimmed by 2 bases and 2 bases, with 9 bases remaining between them. This CDR3 reads CASSYRQTNYGYTF. CDR3 DNA: TGTGCCAGCAGTTACAGGCAGACAAACTATGGCTACACCTTC.

The chain employs TRBV4-3 and TRBJ1-3; D may be TRBD1 (5 bases). Looked up from germline, CDR1 is LGHNA and CDR2 is YSLEER. Trimming took off 3 bases at V and 3 bases at J, with 15 bases between the two ends. The CDR3 is 16 residues long. CDR3 DNA: TGCGCCAGCAGCCAGGACCCTCGGGGGGTTGGAAACACCATATATTTT. Residues: CASSQDPRGVGNTIYF.

The chain carries TRBV6-5 and TRBJ1-2, with unresolved D. V dropped 5 bases and J dropped 0 bases, with 10 bases sitting between them. This CDR3 contains 14 residues. Germline-derived CDR1 and CDR2 are MNHEY and SVGAGI. CDR3 nucleotide sequence: TGTGCCAGCAGTAGAAGAACGGCTAACTATGGCTACACCTTC. It encodes CASSRRTANYGYTF.

The chain uses TRBV7-9 and TRBJ1-3; 8 nucleotides align to TRBD1. The ends lost 4 bases at V and 4 bases at J; junction bases unmatched: 6. There are 15 residues in the CDR3. The germline gives CDR1 SEHNR, CDR2 FQNEAQ (reference sequence). The CDR3 protein is CASSSGQGEGNTIYF. The DNA of the CDR3 is TGTGCCAGCAGCTCAGGACAGGGAGAGGGAAACACCATATATTTT.

The chain couples TRBV9 to TRBJ1-3, with D unclear. V lost 1 base, J lost 0 bases, and 11 bases lay in between. This CDR3 has 16 amino acids. In germline, CDR1 is SGDLS, CDR2 YYNGEE. This CDR3 is CASSVLGRDSGNTIYF. The CDR3 nucleotides read TGTGCCAGCAGCGTATTAGGACGGGACTCTGGAAACACCATATATTTT.

V usage is TRBV6-2 or TRBV6-3 and J usage is TRBJ2-5; 9 bases map to TRBD1. The CDR3 consists of 15 residues. V was clipped by 0 bases and J by 6 bases; unmatched bases: 5. The germline V gene encodes CDR1 MNHEY and CDR2 SVGEGT. DNA of the CDR3: TGTGCCAGCAGTTACTCAGGGACAGGGATGAAGACCCAGTACTTC. Protein sequence: CASSYSGTGMKTQYF.

As for this clone: Within the sample, other DNA sequences also encode this same CDR3. The V gene is TRBV3-1 (or the pseudogene TRBV3-2), the J gene TRBJ1-3, with a tentative D call TRBD1 (6 bases). V was clipped by 1 base and J by 0 bases, with 7 bases between them. CDR1 is LGHDT, CDR2 YNNKEL, per germline (reference sequence). The CDR3 has 15 residues. The CDR3 bases are TGTGCCAGCAGCCAAGGGACAGCCTCTGGAAACACCATATATTTT. Encoded protein: CASSQGTASGNTIYF.

The chain recombines TRBV7-9 with TRBJ2-5; 9 nucleotides agree with TRBD1. The CDR3 length is 15 residues. CDR1 SEHNR and CDR2 FQNEAQ come from the germline V gene (reference sequence). The V gene end was trimmed by 5 bases and the J gene end by 4 bases; junction bases not matched to a gene: 8. DNA of the CDR3: TGTGCCAGCAGCGGCGGGACAGGGTTAGGAGAGACCCAGTACTTC. The encoded protein is CASSGGTGLGETQYF.

The gene calls are TRBV6-2 or TRBV6-3 and TRBJ2-4; maybe TRBD1 (7 bases). CDR3 length equals 16 residues. Germline-derived CDR1 and CDR2 are MNHEY and SVGEGT. The V end was cut by 5 bases, the J end by 0 bases, with 14 bases between. CDR3 sequence: CASSAGGFLAKNIQYF. In nucleotides, the CDR3 is TGTGCCAGCAGTGCAGGGGGGTTTCTAGCCAAAAACATTCAGTACTTC.

This clone appeared once. The genes are TRBV2 and TRBJ1-6, with 7 positions matching TRBD1. The V and J ends lost 3 bases and 7 bases, in that order; junction bases with no gene match: 6. This CDR3 spans 15 amino acids. Germline lookup yields CDR1 SNHLY and CDR2 FYNNEI. The DNA of the CDR3 is TGTGCCAGCAGTGAGCTCGGGACAGAAAATTCACCCCTCCACTTT. This encodes CASSELGTENSPLHF.

The chain uses TRBV6-5 and TRBJ2-2; weak D call: TRBD2 (6 bases). Between the trimmed V and J ends, which lost 6 bases and 8 bases, there was a span of 19 bases. Germline V CDR1 and CDR2: MNHEY, SVGAGI. The CDR3 has 15 amino acids. The CDR3 coding sequence is TGTGCCAGCAGGAGAGGAGGGCCTCAGGCAGGGGAGCTGTTTTTT. This codes for CASRRGGPQAGELFF.

The rearrangement uses TRBV19 and TRBJ2-3; D is perhaps TRBD2 (5 bases). This CDR3 spans 15 amino acids. Germline loops: CDR1 LNHDA, CDR2 SQIVND (reference sequence). Deletions cut 6 bases from V and 3 bases from J, with 16 bases between. The CDR3 sequence: CASRSRGIGTDTQYF. The DNA for the CDR3 is TGTGCCAGTAGGTCTCGGGGTATTGGGACAGATACGCAGTATTTT.

This chain connects TRBV5-3 to TRBJ2-3; possibly TRBD1 for D (6 bases). TRBV5-3 is filed as an ORF, its function uncertain. The CDR3 is 14 residues long. Between the trimmed V and J ends, which lost 1 base and 0 bases, there was a span of 6 bases. The CDR3 DNA is TGTGCCAGAAGCTTGACAGGGAGCACAGATACGCAGTATTTT. Its translation is CARSLTGSTDTQYF.

The chain joins TRBV11-3 to TRBJ2-3, with D possibly being TRBD1 (6 bases). Trimming cost V 4 bases and J 5 bases, with 10 bases left between them. Germline CDR1 reads SGHNT; CDR2 reads YENEEA. This CDR3 comprises 13 residues. The CDR3 here is CASSWGPGDTQYF. The CDR3 nucleotides are TGTGCCAGCAGCTGGGGGCCAGGAGATACGCAGTATTTT.

The chain links TRBV7-2 to TRBJ2-1; D remains unclear. V lost 5 bases and J 0 bases, leaving 14 bases between the germline ends. CDR1 is SGHTA, CDR2 FQGNSA, per germline. CDR3 length: 16 residues. The CDR3 DNA sequence: TGTGCCAGCAGCCCACCATACCCTAGCTCCTACAATGAGCAGTTCTTC. Translated, it gives CASSPPYPSSYNEQFF.